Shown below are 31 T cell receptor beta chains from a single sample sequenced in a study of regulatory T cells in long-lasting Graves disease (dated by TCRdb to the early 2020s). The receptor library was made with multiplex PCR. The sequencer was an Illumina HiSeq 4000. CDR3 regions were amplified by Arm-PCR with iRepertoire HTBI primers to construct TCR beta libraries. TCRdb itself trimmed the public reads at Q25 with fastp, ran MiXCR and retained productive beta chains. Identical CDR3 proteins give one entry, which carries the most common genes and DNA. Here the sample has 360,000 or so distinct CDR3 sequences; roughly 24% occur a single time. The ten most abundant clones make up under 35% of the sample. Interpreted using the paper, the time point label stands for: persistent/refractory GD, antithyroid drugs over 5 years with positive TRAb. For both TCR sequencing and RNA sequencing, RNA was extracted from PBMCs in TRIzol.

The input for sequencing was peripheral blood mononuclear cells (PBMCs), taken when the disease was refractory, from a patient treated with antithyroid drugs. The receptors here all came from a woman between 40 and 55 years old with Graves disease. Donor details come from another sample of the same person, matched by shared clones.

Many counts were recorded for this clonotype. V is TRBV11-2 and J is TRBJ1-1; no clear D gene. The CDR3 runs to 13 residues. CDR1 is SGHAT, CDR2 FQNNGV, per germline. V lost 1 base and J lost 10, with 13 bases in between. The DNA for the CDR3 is TGTGCCAGCAGCTTAGTGGACGGCGGCGGAGCTTTCTTT. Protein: CASSLVDGGGAFF.

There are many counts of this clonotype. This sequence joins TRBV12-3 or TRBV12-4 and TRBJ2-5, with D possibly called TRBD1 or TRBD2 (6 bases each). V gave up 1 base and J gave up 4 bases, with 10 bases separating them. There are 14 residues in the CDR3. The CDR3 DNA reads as TGTGCCAGCAGTTTAGTTGGGGGGCGAGAGACCCAGTACTTC. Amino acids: CASSLVGGRETQYF.

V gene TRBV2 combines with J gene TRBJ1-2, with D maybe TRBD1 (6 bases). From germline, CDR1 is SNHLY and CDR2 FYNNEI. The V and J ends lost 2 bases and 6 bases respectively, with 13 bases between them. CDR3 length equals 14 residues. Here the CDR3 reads CASSERDTLDGYTF. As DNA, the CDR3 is TGTGCCAGCAGTGAACGGGACACCCTGGATGGCTACACCTTC. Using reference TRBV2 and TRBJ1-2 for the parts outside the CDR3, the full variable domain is EPEVTQTPSHQVTQMGQEVILRCVPISNHLYFYWYRQILGQKVEFLVSFYNNEISEKSEIFDDQFSVERPDGSNFTLKIRSTKLEDSAMYFCASSERDTLDGYTFGSGTRLTVV.

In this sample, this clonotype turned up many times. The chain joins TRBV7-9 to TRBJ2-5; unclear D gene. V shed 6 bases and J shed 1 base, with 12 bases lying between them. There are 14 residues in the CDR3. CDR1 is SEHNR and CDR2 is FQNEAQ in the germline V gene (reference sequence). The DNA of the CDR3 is TGTGCCAGCAGTACCCCAGGTTTCCAAGAGACCCAGTACTTC. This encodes CASSTPGFQETQYF.

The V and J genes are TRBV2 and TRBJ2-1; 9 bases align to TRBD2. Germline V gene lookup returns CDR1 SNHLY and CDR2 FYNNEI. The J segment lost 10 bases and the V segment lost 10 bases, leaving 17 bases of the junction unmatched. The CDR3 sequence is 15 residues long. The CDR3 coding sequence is TGTGCCACCAGCGGGCGGGAGGGCCCTCTGGGCGAGCAGTTCTTC. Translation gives CATSGREGPLGEQFF.

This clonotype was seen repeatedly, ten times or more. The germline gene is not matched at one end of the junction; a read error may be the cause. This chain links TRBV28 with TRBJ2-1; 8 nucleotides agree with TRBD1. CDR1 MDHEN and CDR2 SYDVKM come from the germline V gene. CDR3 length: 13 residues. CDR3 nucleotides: TGTGCCAGCAGTTACAGCTTGCGGGACAGGTACATCTTC. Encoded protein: CASSYSLRDRYIF.

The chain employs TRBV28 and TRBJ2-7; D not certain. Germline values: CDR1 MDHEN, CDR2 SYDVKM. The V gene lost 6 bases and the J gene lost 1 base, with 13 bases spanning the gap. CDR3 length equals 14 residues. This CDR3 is CASSLPDPSYEQYF. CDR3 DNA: TGTGCCAGCAGCCTACCCGACCCTTCCTACGAGCAGTACTTC.

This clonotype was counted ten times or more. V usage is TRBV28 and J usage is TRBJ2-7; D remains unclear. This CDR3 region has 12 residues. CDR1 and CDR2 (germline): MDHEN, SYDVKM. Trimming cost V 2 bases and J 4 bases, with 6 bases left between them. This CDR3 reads CASSLGVYEQYF. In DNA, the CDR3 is TGTGCCAGCAGTTTAGGAGTGTACGAGCAGTACTTC. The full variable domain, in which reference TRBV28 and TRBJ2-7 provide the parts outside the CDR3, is DVKVTQSSRYLVKRTGEKVFLECVQDMDHENMFWYRQDPGLGLRLIYFSYDVKMKEKGDIPEGYSVSREKKERFSLILESASTNQTSMYLCASSLGVYEQYFGPGTRLTVT.

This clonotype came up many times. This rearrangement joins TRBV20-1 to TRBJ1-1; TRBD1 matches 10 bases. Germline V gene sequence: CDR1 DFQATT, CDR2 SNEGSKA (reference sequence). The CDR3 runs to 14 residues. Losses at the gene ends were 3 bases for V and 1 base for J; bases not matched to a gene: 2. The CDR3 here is CSARGDRGNTEAFF. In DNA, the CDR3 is TGCAGTGCTAGGGGGGACAGGGGGAACACTGAAGCTTTCTTT.

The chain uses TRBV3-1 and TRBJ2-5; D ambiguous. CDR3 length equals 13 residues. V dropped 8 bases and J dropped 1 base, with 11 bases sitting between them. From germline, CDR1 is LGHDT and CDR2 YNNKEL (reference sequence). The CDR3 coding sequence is TGTGCCAGCCAACAGAACCGCCAAGAGACCCAGTACTTC. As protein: CASQQNRQETQYF.

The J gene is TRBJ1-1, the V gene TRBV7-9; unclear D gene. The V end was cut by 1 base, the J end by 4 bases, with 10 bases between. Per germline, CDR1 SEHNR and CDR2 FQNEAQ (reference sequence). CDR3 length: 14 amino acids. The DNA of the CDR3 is TGTGCCAGCAGCTTAGTCCACGGGGTCACTGAAGCTTTCTTT. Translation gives CASSLVHGVTEAFF.

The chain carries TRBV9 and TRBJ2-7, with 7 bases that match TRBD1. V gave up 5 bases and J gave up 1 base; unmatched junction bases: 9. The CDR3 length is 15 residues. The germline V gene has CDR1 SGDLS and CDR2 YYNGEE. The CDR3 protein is CASSRAGGRSYEQYF. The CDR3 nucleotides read TGTGCCAGCAGTCGGGCAGGGGGACGATCCTACGAGCAGTACTTC.

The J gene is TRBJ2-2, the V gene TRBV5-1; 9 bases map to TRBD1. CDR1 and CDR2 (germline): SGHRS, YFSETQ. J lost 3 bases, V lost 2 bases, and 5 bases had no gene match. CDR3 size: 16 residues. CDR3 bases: TGCGCCAGCAGCTTCTACAGGGGGCAGGACACCGGGGAGCTGTTTTTT. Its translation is CASSFYRGQDTGELFF.

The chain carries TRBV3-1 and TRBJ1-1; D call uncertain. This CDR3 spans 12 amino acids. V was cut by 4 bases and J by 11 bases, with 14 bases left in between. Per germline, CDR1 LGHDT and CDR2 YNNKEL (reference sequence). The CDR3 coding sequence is TGTGCCAGCAGCCCCTTAGGGCGTCGGGCTTTCTTT. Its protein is CASSPLGRRAFF.

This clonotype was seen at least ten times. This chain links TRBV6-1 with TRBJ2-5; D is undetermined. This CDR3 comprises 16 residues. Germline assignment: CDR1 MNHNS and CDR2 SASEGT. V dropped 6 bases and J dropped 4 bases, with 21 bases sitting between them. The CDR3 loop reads CASRPVAALNRETQYF. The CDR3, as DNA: TGTGCCAGCAGGCCAGTTGCTGCACTCAACCGAGAGACCCAGTACTTC.

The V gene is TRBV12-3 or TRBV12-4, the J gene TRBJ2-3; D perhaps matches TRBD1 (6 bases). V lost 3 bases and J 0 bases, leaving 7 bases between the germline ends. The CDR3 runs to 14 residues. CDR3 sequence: CASSFTGSTDTQYF. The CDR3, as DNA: TGTGCCAGCAGTTTCACAGGGAGCACAGATACGCAGTATTTT.

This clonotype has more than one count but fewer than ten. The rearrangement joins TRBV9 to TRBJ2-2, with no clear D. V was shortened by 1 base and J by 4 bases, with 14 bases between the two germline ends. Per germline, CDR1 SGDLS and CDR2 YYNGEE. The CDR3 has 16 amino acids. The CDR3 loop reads CASSVLPRPGTGELFF. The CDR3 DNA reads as TGTGCCAGCAGCGTACTGCCCAGACCCGGCACCGGGGAGCTGTTTTTT.

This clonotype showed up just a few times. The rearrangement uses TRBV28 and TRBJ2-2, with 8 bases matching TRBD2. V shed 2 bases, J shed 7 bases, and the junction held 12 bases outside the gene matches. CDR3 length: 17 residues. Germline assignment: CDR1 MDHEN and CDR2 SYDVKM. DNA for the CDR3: TGTGCCAGCAGTTTAGGAAACCGGACTAGCTATATCGGGGAGCTGTTTTTT. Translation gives CASSLGNRTSYIGELFF.

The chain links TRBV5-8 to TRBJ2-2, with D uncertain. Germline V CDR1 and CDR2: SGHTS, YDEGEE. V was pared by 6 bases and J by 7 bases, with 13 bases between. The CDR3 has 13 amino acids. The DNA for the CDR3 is TGTGCCAGCACCCAATATACCGGCGGGGAGCTGTTTTTT. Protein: CASTQYTGGELFF.

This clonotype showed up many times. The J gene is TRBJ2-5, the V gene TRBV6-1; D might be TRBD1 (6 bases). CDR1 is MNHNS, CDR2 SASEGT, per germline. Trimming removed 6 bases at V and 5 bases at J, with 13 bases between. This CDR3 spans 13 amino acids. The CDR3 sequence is CASSKQGGETQYF. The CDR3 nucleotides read TGTGCCAGCAGCAAACAGGGCGGGGAGACCCAGTACTTC.

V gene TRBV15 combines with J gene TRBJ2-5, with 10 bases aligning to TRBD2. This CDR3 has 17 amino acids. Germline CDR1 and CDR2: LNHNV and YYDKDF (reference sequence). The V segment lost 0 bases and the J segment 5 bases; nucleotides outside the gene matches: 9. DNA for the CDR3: TGTGCCACCAGCAGAGATGTGGCTAGCGGGAGTGGGGAGACCCAGTACTTC. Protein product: CATSRDVASGSGETQYF. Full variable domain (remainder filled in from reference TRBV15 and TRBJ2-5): DAMVIQNPRYQVTQFGKPVTLSCSQTLNHNVMYWYQQKSSQAPKLLFHYYDKDFNNEADTPDNFQSRRPNTSFCFLDIRSPGLGDTAMYLCATSRDVASGSGETQYFGPGTRLLVL.

CDR3 sequence reads: CSASGVKTYEQYF. CDR3 sequence (DNA): TGCAGCGCCTCGGGAGTAAAAACCTACGAGCAGTACTTC. The chain carries TRBV29-1 and TRBJ2-7; a weak D match, TRBD2 (6 bases). CDR3 size: 13 residues. Germline loops: CDR1 SQVTM, CDR2 ANQGSEA. Trimming took off 7 bases at V and 2 bases at J, with 15 bases between the two ends.

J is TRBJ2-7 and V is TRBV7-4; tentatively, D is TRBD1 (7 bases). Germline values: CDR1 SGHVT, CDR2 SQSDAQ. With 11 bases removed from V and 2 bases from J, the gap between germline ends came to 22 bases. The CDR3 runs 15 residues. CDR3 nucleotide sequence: TGTGCCGAGGAGGGGGCCTATCGGGCTCCCTACGAGCAGTACTTC. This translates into CAEEGAYRAPYEQYF.

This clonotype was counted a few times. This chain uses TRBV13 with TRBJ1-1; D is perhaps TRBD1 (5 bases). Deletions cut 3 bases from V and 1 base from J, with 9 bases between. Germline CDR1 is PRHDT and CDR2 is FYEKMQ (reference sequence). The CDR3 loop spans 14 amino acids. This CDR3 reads CASSFEGTNTEAFF. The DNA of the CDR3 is TGTGCCAGCAGCTTTGAGGGGACGAACACTGAAGCTTTCTTT.

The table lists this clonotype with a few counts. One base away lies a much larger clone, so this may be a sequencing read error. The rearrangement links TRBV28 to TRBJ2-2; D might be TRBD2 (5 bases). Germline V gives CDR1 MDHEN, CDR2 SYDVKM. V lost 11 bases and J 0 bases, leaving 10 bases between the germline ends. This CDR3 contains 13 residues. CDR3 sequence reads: CAEGSPNTGELFF. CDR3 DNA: TGTGCCGAAGGGAGCCCGAACACCGGGGAGCTGTTTTTT.

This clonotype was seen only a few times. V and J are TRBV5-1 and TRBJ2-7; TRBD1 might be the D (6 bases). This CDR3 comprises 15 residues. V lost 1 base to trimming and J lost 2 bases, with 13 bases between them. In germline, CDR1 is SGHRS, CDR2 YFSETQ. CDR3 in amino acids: CASSLTGDTTYEQYF. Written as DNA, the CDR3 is TGCGCCAGCAGCTTGACTGGGGACACCACCTACGAGCAGTACTTC.

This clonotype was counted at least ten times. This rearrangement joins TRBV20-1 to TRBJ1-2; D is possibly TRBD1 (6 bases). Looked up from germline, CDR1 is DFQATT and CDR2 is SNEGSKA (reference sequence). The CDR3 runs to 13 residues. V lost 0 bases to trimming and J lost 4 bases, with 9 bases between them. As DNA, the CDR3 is TGCAGTGCTAGAGACAGGGGAGGCTATGGCTACACCTTC. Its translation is CSARDRGGYGYTF.

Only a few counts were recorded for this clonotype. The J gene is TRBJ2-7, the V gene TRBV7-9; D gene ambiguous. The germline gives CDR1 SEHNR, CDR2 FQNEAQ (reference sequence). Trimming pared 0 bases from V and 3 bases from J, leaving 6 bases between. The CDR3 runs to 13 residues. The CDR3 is CASSLAGLYEQYF. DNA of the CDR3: TGTGCCAGCAGCTTAGCAGGGCTCTACGAGCAGTACTTC. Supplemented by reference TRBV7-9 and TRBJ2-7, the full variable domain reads DTGVSQNPRHKITKRGQNVTFRCDPISEHNRLYWYRQTLGQGPEFLTYFQNEAQLEKSRLLSDRFSAERPKGSFSTLEIQRTEQGDSAMYLCASSLAGLYEQYFGPGTRLTVT.

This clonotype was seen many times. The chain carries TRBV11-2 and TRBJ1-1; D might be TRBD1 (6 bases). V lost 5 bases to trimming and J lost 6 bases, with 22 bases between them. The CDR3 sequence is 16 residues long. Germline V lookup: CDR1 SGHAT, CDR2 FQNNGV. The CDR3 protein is CASSDDRRGSMPEAFF. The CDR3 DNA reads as TGTGCCAGCAGCGACGACAGGAGGGGTTCGATGCCTGAAGCTTTCTTT. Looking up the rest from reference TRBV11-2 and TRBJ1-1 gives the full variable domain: EAGVAQSPRYKIIEKRQSVAFWCNPISGHATLYWYQQILGQGPKLLIQFQNNGVVDDSQLPKDRFSAERLKGVDSTLKIQPAKLEDSAVYLCASSDDRRGSMPEAFFGQGTRLTVV.

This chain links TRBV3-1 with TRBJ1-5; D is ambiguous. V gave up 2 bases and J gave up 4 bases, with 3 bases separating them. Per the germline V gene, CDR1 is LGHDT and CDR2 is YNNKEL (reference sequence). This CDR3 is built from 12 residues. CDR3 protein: CASSQLNQPQHF. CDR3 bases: TGTGCCAGCAGCCAACTTAATCAGCCCCAGCATTTT.

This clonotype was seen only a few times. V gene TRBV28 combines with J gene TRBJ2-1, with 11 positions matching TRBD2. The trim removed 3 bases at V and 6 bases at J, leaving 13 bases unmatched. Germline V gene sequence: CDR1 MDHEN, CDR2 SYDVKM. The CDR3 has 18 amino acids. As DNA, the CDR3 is TGTGCCAGCAGTTTGTTTAGCGGGAGGGCCAGTTCAGGCAATGAGCAGTTCTTC. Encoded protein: CASSLFSGRASSGNEQFF.